The rows below give T cell receptor beta chains drawn from one sample of a study of T cell repertoires in cytomegalovirus infection. TCRdb passed the reads through MiXCR, listing each CDR3 protein once. This table has about 69,000 distinct CDR3 sequences, less than 30% appearing once. Their recognized antigens are unknown. The sequencing used CD8+ T cells from cultured PBMCs, collected from culture after CMV antigen stimulation. These receptors were collected from a human donor in good health (CMV status not recorded). Some clones in this sample may be carry-over from other donors' samples. Both conserved end residues are part of each CDR3. A D gene is named only where the DNA matches it firmly. The size of a clone is reported for some rows only, either as once, few or many, or as a class for expanded clones.

v_call	j_call	clone_size	cdr3_length	d_call	cdr3_nt	cdr3_aa
TRBV6-6	TRBJ2-7	NA	13	TRBD2	TGTGCCTCCACAGCAGGGACTATCTACGAGCAGTACTTC	CASTAGTIYEQYF
TRBV7-9	TRBJ2-7	few	14	TRBD1	TGTGCCAGCAGCTCCCGACAGGGCCCCTACGAGCAGTACTTC	CASSSRQGPYEQYF
TRBV7-6	TRBJ2-2	many	14	NA	TGTGCCAGCTCCCCGAGGGGCGGAACCGGGGAGCTGTTTTTT	CASSPRGGTGELFF
TRBV28	TRBJ2-7	many	16	NA	TGTGCCAGCAGCCCCTCCCGGAGGCAGGTTGACTACGAGCAGTACTTC	CASSPSRRQVDYEQYF
TRBV7-2	TRBJ2-7	many	13	NA	TGTGCCAGCAGGATGGACGGAGACTACGAGCAGTACTTC	CASRMDGDYEQYF
TRBV28	TRBJ1-1	few	13	NA	TGTGCCAGCACCTCTGCTCAGGGAAACGAAGCTTTCTTT	CASTSAQGNEAFF
TRBV2	TRBJ1-1	NA	16	NA	TGTGCCAGCAGACACCGAAATCCGGGGAGGTACACTGAAGCTTTCTTT	CASRHRNPGRYTEAFF
TRBV27	TRBJ2-1	NA	13	TRBD1	TGTGCCAGCACAGGGGGAACCTACAATGAGCAGTTCTTC	CASTGGTYNEQFF
TRBV18	TRBJ2-5	NA	15	TRBD1	TGTGCCAGCTCGTTCCCGGGACAGGACGAAGAGACCCAGTACTTC	CASSFPGQDEETQYF
TRBV7-2	TRBJ2-3	many	16	NA	TGTGCCAGCAGCTTAAGAGACGCAAAAACAAGGGATACGCAGTATTTT	CASSLRDAKTRDTQYF
TRBV7-2	TRBJ1-2	NA	15	TRBD1	TGTGCCAGCAGCTTAGGAGCGGACAGGATTTATGGCTACACCTTC	CASSLGADRIYGYTF
TRBV6-6	TRBJ2-3	NA	16	NA	TGTGCCAGCAAACTAAATCGAGGGGGAACAGCAGATACGCAGTATTTT	CASKLNRGGTADTQYF
TRBV9	TRBJ2-3	NA	16	TRBD2	TGTGTCAGCAGCGCGAGCGGGACCCCCCCCACAGATACGCAGTATTTT	CVSSASGTPPTDTQYF
TRBV12-3/TRBV12-4	TRBJ1-1	many	15	NA	TGTGCCAGCAGTTTTAGAACAGAGATGAACACTGAAGCTTTCTTT	CASSFRTEMNTEAFF
TRBV9	TRBJ2-1	NA	17	TRBD2	TGTGCCAGCAGCCCTCCGGGACTAGCGGGAGGGTTTAATGAGCAGTTCTTC	CASSPPGLAGGFNEQFF
TRBV12-3/TRBV12-4	TRBJ2-1	NA	12	TRBD1	TGTGCCAGCAGGACAGGGCCCAATGAGCAGTTCTTC	CASRTGPNEQFF
TRBV20-1	TRBJ2-7	NA	14	TRBD2	TGCAGTGCCCGCCGGGGGGAGGACTCCTACGAGCAGTACTTC	CSARRGEDSYEQYF
TRBV28	TRBJ1-1	few	14	NA	TGTGCCAGCAGTTTTGACTCTTCGAGCACTGAAGCTTTCTTT	CASSFDSSSTEAFF
TRBV7-2	TRBJ2-2	few	13	NA	TGTGCCAGCAGCCGGGACTCTTCAAGGGAGCTGTTTTTT	CASSRDSSRELFF
TRBV12-3/TRBV12-4	TRBJ1-5	few	13	NA	TGTGCCAGCAGTCGGACTGGGAATCAGCCCCAGCATTTT	CASSRTGNQPQHF
TRBV20-1	TRBJ2-7	many	14	NA	TGCAGTGCTAGAGTTCGAGGGGGGCTAGACGAGCAGTACTTC	CSARVRGGLDEQYF
TRBV19	TRBJ2-7	NA	14	NA	TGTGCCAGTAGTCCTGGGGACTCGATTTACGAGCAGTACTTC	CASSPGDSIYEQYF
TRBV7-9	TRBJ2-6	NA	18	NA	TGTGCCAGCAGCGACCCAAAGAGGGGCGTCTCTGGGGCCAACGTCCTGACTTTC	CASSDPKRGVSGANVLTF
TRBV12-3/TRBV12-4	TRBJ2-1	few	16	TRBD2	TGTGCCAGCACCAACCCTAGCGGGGGCTCCTACAATGAGCAGTTCTTC	CASTNPSGGSYNEQFF
TRBV7-6	TRBJ2-7	few	16	TRBD1	TGTGCCAGCAGCTTAGTGTTGTCAGGGGGCCGAAACGAGCAGTACTTC	CASSLVLSGGRNEQYF
TRBV7-2	TRBJ2-3	many	13	NA	TGTGCCAGCAGCCCTCGACGGACAGATACGCAGTATTTT	CASSPRRTDTQYF
TRBV5-6	TRBJ1-5	NA	17	TRBD1	TGTGCCAGCAGCATGGGAGTTTTAGGGGGCGAGGGACAGCCCCAGCATTTT	CASSMGVLGGEGQPQHF
TRBV7-9	TRBJ1-5	few	12	NA	TGTGCCAGCAGGATCGGAAATCAGCCCCAGCATTTT	CASRIGNQPQHF
TRBV27	TRBJ1-5	NA	15	NA	TGTGCCAGCAGTTTACGCCAGAATAGCAATCAGCCCCAGCATTTT	CASSLRQNSNQPQHF
TRBV19	TRBJ2-3	few	15	TRBD2	TGTGCCAGTAGTATTACAGCGGGAGCCACAGATACGCAGTATTTT	CASSITAGATDTQYF
TRBV12-3/TRBV12-4	TRBJ2-1	NA	15	NA	TGTGCCAGCAGCTCCCAGGAGCGGGTGGGGAATGAGCAGTTCTTC	CASSSQERVGNEQFF
TRBV11-2	TRBJ2-1	few	17	TRBD1	TGTGCCAGCAGCTTAGATAGCGCAGGGGGCACCCTCAATGAGCAGTTCTTC	CASSLDSAGGTLNEQFF
TRBV6-2/TRBV6-3	TRBJ2-1	NA	14	NA	TGTGCCAGCAGTCGACGGGCATCCTACAATGAGCAGTTCTTC	CASSRRASYNEQFF
TRBV5-1	TRBJ1-2	few	14	TRBD1	TGCGCCAGCAGCTCTGAATGGGACAGCTATGGCTACACCTTC	CASSSEWDSYGYTF
TRBV5-1	TRBJ2-6	NA	16	NA	TGCGCCAGCAGCTTGGGCAGCTCCTCTGGGGCCAACGTCCTGACTTTC	CASSLGSSSGANVLTF
TRBV7-8	TRBJ2-2	many	18	TRBD2	TGTGCCAGCAGCTTAGGCGGACTAGCGGGAGGGAACACCGGGGAGCTGTTTTTT	CASSLGGLAGGNTGELFF
TRBV7-6	TRBJ1-1	NA	15	NA	TGTGCCAGCAGCTTAGTTGCAGGGTGGTACACTGAAGCTTTCTTT	CASSLVAGWYTEAFF
TRBV27	TRBJ1-5	NA	14	NA	TGTGCCAGCAGTTTCGCAGGAGAGCGGCAGCCCCAGCATTTT	CASSFAGERQPQHF
TRBV2	TRBJ1-2	many	13	NA	TGTGCCAGCAGTCCCGGGGGGTTCTATGGCTACACCTTC	CASSPGGFYGYTF
TRBV6-1	TRBJ1-5	many	15	TRBD1	TGTGCCAGCATCCCGACAGGGGATAGCAATCAGCCCCAGCATTTT	CASIPTGDSNQPQHF
TRBV7-2	TRBJ1-4	many	18	TRBD1	TGTGCCAGCAGCTTTCCAAGTACCTGGGACAGTGACCCGGGGAAACTGTTTTTT	CASSFPSTWDSDPGKLFF
TRBV24-1	TRBJ2-3	NA	12	NA	TGTGCCACCAGTGATTGGAAAGATACGCAGTATTTT	CATSDWKDTQYF
TRBV7-8	TRBJ2-3	many	18	TRBD2	TGTGCCAGCAGGGAAGCCGGGACTAGCGGGGGGGTGCGAGGTACGCAGTATTTT	CASREAGTSGGVRGTQYF
TRBV15	TRBJ2-1	many	17	NA	TGTGCCACCAGCAGAGATCTGACAGATTACTCCTACAATGAGCAGTTCTTC	CATSRDLTDYSYNEQFF
TRBV10-3	TRBJ1-1	few	19	NA	TGTGCCATCAGTGATGGCGCAGGGTCCGGGGATGGGGTTTACAGTGAAGCTTTCTTT	CAISDGAGSGDGVYSEAFF
TRBV4-1	TRBJ2-3	NA	15	NA	TGCGCCAGCAGCCAAGAAGGCGGGGTTACAGATACGCAGTATTTT	CASSQEGGVTDTQYF